The clone carrying this TCR beta chain showed up many times. As yet, its antigen is unknown. The source of the sample is a study of CD8+CD57+ T cells in acquired aplastic anemia. Genomic DNA, serving as template, underwent TCR beta VDJ and CDR3 profiling. TCRdb processed the reads anew with MiXCR; each CDR3 protein has one entry. The sample lists about 470,000 distinct CDR3 sequences, about a third occurring once. The CDR3 has 13 amino acids. The trim removed 2 bases at V and 5 bases at J, leaving 4 bases unmatched. CDR1 is SGHRS, CDR2 YFSETQ, per germline. Those patients picked for sequencing had displayed CD8+CD57+ cell expansion on flow cytometry. Study results and caveats: A set of twenty-nine CD8+ CDR3 sequences was shared between patients and controls, and these sequences appeared highly expressed in patients.

The sequence derives from a human donor with aplastic anemia. The J gene is TRBJ2-7, the V gene TRBV5-1, with TRBD2 identical over 7 bases. Sample: sorted CD4+, CD8+, or CD8+CD57+ T cells (not recorded which) from PBMCs. CDR3 coding DNA: TGCGCCAGCAGCTTTATCGGGGGGAACGAGCAGTACTTC. Translated, it gives CASSFIGGNEQYF.